The clone carrying this T cell receptor beta chain was counted ten times or more. Its antigen is currently unknown. The data originate from a study of T cell repertoires in cytomegalovirus infection. For the study at large: Evidence of both CMV infection and a matching HLA type came from public TCR beta signatures.

TCRdb itself ran the reads through MiXCR, one entry per CDR3 protein. The data show some 97,000 distinct CDR3 sequences, with more than 20% seen just once and around 42% held by the top ten. Study results and caveats: It was HLA-C-restricted CMV-specific TCR beta clonotypes that dominated the response ex vivo.

The sequenced material came from CD8+ T cells from PBMCs. This clonotype was sampled from a human donor in good health (CMV status not recorded). Some clones in this sample may be carry-over from other donors' samples.

CDR3 DNA: TGTGCCAGCAGCTTAGCCGCGGCTAGCGGACCTCCTTGCCGCTCCTACGAGCAGTACTTC. Its translation: CASSLAAASGPPCRSYEQYF. The chain employs TRBV7-2 and TRBJ2-7; TRBD2 agrees at 7 bases. The length of the CDR3 is 20 residues. Germline lookup yields CDR1 SGHTA and CDR2 FQGNSA. V dropped 0 bases and J dropped 0; count of bases not matched to a gene: 17.